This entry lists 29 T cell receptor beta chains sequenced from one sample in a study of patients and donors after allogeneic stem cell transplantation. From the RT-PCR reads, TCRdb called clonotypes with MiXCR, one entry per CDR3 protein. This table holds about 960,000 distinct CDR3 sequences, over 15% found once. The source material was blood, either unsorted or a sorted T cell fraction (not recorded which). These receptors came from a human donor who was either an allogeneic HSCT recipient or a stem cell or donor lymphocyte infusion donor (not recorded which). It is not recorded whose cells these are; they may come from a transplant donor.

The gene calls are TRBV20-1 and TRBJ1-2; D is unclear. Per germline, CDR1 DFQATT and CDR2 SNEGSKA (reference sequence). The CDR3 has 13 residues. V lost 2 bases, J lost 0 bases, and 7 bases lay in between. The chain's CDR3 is CSARQATNYGYTF. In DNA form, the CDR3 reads TGCAGTGCTAGACAGGCCACTAACTATGGCTACACCTTC.

CDR3 region: CASSAGRETDTQYF. CDR3 nucleotide sequence: TGTGCCAGCAGCGCAGGGAGAGAGACAGATACGCAGTATTTT. The V and J genes are TRBV9 and TRBJ2-3; D assignment may be TRBD1 or TRBD2 (5 bases each). The germline V and J ends were trimmed by 3 bases and 3 bases, with 11 bases remaining between them. Germline CDR1 SGDLS, CDR2 YYNGEE. There are 14 residues in the CDR3.

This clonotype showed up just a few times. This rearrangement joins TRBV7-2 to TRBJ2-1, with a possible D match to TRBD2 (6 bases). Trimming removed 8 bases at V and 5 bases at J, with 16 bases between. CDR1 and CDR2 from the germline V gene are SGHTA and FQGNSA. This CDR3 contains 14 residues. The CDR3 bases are TGTGCCAGCCCCAGCGGGCCTTCCAACAATGAGCAGTTCTTC. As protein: CASPSGPSNNEQFF.

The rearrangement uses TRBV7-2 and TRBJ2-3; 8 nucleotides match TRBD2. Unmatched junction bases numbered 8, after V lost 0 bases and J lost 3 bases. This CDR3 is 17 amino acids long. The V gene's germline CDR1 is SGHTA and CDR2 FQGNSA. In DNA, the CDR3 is TGTGCCAGCAGCTTAGCTGGCGGGGGGTCCGCAACAGATACGCAGTATTTT. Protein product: CASSLAGGGSATDTQYF.

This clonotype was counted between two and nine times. The chain's CDR3 is CASSLQTSGRTGELFF. Written as DNA, the CDR3 is TGTGCCAGCAGTTTACAGACTAGCGGGCGCACCGGGGAGCTGTTTTTT. The genes are TRBV27 and TRBJ2-2; 10 bases match TRBD2. The germline V gene encodes CDR1 MNHEY and CDR2 SMNVEV (reference sequence). This CDR3 comprises 16 residues. V trimming: 2 bases; J trimming: 4 bases; junction bases outside the gene matches: 4.

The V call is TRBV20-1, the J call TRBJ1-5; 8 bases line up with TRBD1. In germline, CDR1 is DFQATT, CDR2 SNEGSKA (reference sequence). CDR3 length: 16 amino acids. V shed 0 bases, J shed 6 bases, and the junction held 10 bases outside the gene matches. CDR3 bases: TGCAGTGCTAGAGATCACAAGACAGGGGTCACTCAGCCCCAGCATTTT. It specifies CSARDHKTGVTQPQHF.

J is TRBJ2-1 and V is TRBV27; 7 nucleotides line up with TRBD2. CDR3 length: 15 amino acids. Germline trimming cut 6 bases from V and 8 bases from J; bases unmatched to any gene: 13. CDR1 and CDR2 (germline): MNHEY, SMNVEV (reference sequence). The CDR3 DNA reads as TGTGCCAGCAGCTCCCCAACACTAGGGAGGGATGAGCAGTTCTTC. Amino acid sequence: CASSSPTLGRDEQFF.

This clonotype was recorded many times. The CDR3 sequence is CASSVGLAENNEQFF. CDR3 in DNA: TGTGCCAGCAGCGTAGGGCTAGCGGAAAACAATGAGCAGTTCTTC. The chain carries TRBV9 and TRBJ2-1; 7 bases line up with TRBD2. Germline V lookup: CDR1 SGDLS, CDR2 YYNGEE. V gave up 0 bases and J gave up 5 bases; unmatched junction bases: 5. The CDR3 extends over 15 amino acids.

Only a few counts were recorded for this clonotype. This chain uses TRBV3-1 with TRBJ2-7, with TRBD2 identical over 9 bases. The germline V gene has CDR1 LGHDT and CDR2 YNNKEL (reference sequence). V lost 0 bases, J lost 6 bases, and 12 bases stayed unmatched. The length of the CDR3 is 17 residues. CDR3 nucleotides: TGTGCCAGCAGCCAAGATCCCGCTAGCGGGGTTCACTCCGAGCAGTACTTC. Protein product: CASSQDPASGVHSEQYF.

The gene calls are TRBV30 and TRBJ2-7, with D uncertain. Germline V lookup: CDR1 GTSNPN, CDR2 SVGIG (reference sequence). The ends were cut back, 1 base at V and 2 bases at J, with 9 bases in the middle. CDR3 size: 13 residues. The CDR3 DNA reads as TGTGCCTGGAGTGGGGCCGCGACCTACGAGCAGTACTTC. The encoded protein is CAWSGAATYEQYF.

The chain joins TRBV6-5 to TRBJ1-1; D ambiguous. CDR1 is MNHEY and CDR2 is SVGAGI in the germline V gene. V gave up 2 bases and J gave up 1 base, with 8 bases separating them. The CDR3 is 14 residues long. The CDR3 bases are TGTGCCAGCAGTTACACATCCACGAACACTGAAGCTTTCTTT. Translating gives CASSYTSTNTEAFF.

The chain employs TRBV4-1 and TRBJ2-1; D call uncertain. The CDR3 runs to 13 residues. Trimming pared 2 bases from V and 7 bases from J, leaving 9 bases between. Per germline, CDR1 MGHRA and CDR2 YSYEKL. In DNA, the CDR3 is TGCGCCAGCAGCCAACCCATTAGTAATGAGCAGTTCTTC. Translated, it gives CASSQPISNEQFF.

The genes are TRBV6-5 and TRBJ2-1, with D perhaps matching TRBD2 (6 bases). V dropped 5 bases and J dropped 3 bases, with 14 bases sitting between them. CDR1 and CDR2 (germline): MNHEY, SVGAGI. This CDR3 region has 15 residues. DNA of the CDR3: TGTGCCAGCAGTACTCGGACTAAGGTCTACAATGAGCAGTTCTTC. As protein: CASSTRTKVYNEQFF.

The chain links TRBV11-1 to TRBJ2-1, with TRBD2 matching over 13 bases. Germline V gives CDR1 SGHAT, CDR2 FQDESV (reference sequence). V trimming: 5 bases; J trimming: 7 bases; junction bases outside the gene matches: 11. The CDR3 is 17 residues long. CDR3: CASSKETSGRWNNEQFF. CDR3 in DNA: TGTGCCAGCAGCAAGGAGACTAGCGGGAGGTGGAATAATGAGCAGTTCTTC.

The CDR3 region has the DNA TGTGCCAGCAGTTTAGCAGACCGGCCTCAGTCTCCAGATACGCAGTATTTT. As protein: CASSLADRPQSPDTQYF. The V and J genes are TRBV12-3 or TRBV12-4 and TRBJ2-3, with unresolved D. The CDR3 covers 17 residues. The germline V and J ends were trimmed by 0 bases and 4 bases, with 17 bases remaining between them.

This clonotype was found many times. The CDR3 nucleotides are TGTGCCAGCAGTTTAGCTACCATCCAGTCGGATCAGCCCCAGCATTTT. It translates to CASSLATIQSDQPQHF. V and J are TRBV12-3 or TRBV12-4 and TRBJ1-5; D is ambiguous. The V and J ends lost 0 bases and 5 bases respectively, with 14 bases between them. The CDR3 totals 16 residues.

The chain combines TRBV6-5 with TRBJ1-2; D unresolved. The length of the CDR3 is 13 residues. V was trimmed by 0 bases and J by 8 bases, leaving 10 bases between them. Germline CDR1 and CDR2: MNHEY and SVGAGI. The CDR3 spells CASSYSAGRGYTF. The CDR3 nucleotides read TGTGCCAGCAGTTACTCAGCAGGTAGAGGCTACACCTTC.

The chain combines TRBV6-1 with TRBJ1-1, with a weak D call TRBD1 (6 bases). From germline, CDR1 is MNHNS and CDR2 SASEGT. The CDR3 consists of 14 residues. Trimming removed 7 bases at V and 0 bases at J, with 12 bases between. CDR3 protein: CASTGERMNTEAFF. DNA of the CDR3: TGTGCCAGCACAGGGGAGCGGATGAACACTGAAGCTTTCTTT.

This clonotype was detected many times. CDR3 coding DNA: TGTGCCAGCAGTTTAGACAGGGTTTCCTACGAGCAGTACTTC. This sequence encodes CASSLDRVSYEQYF. The chain uses TRBV12-3 or TRBV12-4 and TRBJ2-7; maybe TRBD1 (6 bases). The CDR3 sequence is 14 residues long. Trimming removed 1 base from V and 1 base from J, with 8 bases in between.

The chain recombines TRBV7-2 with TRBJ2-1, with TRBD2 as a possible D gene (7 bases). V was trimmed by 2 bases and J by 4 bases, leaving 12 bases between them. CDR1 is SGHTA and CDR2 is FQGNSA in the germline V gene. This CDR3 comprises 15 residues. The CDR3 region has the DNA TGTGCCAGCAGCTTATACGGGGGGCCATACAATGAGCAGTTCTTC. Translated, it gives CASSLYGGPYNEQFF.

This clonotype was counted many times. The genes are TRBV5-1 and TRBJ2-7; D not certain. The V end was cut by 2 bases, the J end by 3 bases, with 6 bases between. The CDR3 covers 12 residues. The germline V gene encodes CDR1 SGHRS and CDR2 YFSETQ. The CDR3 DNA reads TGCGCCAGCAGCTTCGACCGCTACGAGCAGTACTTC. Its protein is CASSFDRYEQYF.

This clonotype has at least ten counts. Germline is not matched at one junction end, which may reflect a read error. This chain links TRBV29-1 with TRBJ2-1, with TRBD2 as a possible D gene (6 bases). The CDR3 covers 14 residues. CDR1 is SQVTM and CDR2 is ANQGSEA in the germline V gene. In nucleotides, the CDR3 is TGCAGCGCTGAAAAAATAGTGTTTCGGGAGGAGCAGTTCTTC. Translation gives CSAEKIVFREEQFF.

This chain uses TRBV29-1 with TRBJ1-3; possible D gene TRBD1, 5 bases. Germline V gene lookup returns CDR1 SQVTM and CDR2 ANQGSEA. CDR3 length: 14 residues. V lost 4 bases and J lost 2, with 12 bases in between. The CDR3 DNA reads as TGCAGCGTTGGCCATGGGGGAACTGGAAACACCATATATTTT. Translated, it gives CSVGHGGTGNTIYF.

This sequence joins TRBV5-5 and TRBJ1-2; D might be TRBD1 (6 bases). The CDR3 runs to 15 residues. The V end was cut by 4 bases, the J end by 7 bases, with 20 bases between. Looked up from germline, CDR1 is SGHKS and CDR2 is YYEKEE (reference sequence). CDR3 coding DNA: TGTGCCAGCAGCCCCCTCGTAGGAAGGGGGTCTGGCTACACCTTC. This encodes CASSPLVGRGSGYTF.

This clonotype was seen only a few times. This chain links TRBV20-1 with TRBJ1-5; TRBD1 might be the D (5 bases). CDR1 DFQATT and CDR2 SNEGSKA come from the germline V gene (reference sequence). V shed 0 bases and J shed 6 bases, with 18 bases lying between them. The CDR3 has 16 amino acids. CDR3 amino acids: CSARDQTGEEGQPQHF. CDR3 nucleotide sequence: TGCAGTGCTAGAGATCAGACGGGGGAAGAGGGTCAGCCCCAGCATTTT.

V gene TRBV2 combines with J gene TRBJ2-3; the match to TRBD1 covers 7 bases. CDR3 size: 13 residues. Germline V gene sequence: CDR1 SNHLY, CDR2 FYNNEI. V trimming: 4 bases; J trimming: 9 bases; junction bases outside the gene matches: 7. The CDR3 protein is CASSVDRDGTQYF. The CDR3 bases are TGTGCCAGCAGTGTAGACAGGGACGGGACGCAGTATTTT. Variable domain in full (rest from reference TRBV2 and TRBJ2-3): EPEVTQTPSHQVTQMGQEVILRCVPISNHLYFYWYRQILGQKVEFLVSFYNNEISEKSEIFDDQFSVERPDGSNFTLKIRSTKLEDSAMYFCASSVDRDGTQYFGPGTRLTVL.

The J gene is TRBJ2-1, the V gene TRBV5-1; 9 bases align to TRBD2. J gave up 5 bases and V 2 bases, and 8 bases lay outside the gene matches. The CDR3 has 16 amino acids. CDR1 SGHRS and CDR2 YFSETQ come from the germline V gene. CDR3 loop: CASSFKKGLANNEQFF. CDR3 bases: TGCGCCAGCAGCTTTAAAAAGGGACTAGCCAACAATGAGCAGTTCTTC.

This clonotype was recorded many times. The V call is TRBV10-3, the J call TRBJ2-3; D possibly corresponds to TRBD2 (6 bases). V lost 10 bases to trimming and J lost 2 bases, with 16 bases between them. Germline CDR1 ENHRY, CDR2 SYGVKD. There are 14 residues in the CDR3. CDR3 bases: TGTGCCAGTGCGTCGGGGGAGCCCACAGATACGCAGTATTTT. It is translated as CASASGEPTDTQYF.

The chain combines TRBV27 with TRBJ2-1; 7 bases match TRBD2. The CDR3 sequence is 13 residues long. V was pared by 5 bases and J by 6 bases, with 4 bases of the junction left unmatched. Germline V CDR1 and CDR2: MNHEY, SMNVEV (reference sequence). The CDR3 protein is CASSPSGLNEQFF. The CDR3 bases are TGTGCCAGCAGTCCTAGCGGCCTCAATGAGCAGTTCTTC.